This paragraph reports one T cell receptor (beta chain). The target antigen is unknown. This CDR3 region has 16 residues. Germline CDR1 is DFQATT and CDR2 is SNEGSKA (reference sequence). V was shortened by 0 bases and J by 4 bases, with 19 bases between the two germline ends. This entry belongs to a study of T cell repertoires in cytomegalovirus infection. Study as a whole: Indications came from public TCR beta signatures; they pointed to CMV infection and to a matching HLA type.

General observations from the study: Identification of carriers of CMV plus the relevant HLA was achieved through cumulative public TCR beta family frequency. HLA-C-restricted CMV clonotypes gave the most frequent clonotype in two of eight donors.

TCRdb analysed the reads with MiXCR anew, one entry per CDR3 protein. This repertoire shows fewer than 700,000 distinct CDR3 sequences, about 24% found once; its top ten account for roughly 8%. J is TRBJ2-7 and V is TRBV20-1, with D maybe TRBD1 (7 bases). Material: CD8+ T cells from PBMCs. This receptor was identified in a human donor in good health (CMV status not recorded). Some clones in this sample may be carry-over from other donors' samples. CDR3 amino acids: CSARDTGGTATYEQYF. CDR3 nucleotide sequence: TGCAGTGCTAGAGATACTGGGGGGACAGCTACTTACGAGCAGTACTTC.